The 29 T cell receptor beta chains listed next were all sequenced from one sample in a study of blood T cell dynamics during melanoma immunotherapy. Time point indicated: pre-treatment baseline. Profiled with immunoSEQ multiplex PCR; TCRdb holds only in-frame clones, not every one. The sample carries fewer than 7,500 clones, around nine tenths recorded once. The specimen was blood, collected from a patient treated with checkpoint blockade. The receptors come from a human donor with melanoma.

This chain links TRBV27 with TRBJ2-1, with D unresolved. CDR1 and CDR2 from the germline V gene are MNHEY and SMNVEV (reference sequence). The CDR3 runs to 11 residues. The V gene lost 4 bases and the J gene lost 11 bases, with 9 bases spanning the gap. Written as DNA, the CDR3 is TGTGCCAGCAGTTGGATGGGAAAGCAGTTCTTC. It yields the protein CASSWMGKQFF.

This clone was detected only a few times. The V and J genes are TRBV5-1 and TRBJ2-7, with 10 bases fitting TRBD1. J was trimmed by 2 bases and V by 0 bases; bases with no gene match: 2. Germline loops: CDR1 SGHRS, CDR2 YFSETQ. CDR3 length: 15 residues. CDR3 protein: CASSLDGTGAYEQYF. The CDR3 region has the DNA TGCGCCAGCAGCTTGGACGGGACAGGGGCCTACGAGCAGTACTTC.

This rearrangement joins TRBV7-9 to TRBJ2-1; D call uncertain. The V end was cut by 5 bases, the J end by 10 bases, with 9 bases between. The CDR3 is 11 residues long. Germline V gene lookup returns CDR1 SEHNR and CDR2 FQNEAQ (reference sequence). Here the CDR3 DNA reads TGTGCCAGCAGCCCCTCAGCGGAGCAGTTCTTC. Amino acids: CASSPSAEQFF.

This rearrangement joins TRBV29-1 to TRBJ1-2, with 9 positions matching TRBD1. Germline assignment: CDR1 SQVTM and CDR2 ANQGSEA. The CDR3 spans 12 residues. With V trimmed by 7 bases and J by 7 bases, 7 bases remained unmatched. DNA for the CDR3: TGCAGCGGAACAGGGGGCATAGGTGGCTACACCTTC. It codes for CSGTGGIGGYTF.

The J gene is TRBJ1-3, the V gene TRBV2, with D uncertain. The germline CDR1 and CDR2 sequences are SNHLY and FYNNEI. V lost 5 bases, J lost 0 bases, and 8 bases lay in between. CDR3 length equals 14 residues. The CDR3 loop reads CASSRSSSGNTIYF. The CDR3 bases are TGTGCCAGCAGTCGATCGAGCTCTGGAAACACCATATATTTT.

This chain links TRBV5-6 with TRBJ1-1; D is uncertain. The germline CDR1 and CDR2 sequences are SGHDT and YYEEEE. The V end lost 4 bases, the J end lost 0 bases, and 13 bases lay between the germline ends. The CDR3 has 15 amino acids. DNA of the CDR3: TGTGCCAGCAGCCGGGGTTCCTTCATGAACACTGAAGCTTTCTTT. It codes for CASSRGSFMNTEAFF.

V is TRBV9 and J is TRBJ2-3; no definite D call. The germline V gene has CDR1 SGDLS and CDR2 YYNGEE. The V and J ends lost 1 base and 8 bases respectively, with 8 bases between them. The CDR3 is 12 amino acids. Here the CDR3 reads CASSVSPGTQYF. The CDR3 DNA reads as TGTGCCAGCAGCGTATCCCCAGGTACGCAGTATTTT.

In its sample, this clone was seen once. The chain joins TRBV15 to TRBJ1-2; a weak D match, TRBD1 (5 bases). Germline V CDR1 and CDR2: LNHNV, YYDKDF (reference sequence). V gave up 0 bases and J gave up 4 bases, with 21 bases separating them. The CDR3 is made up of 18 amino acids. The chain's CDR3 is CATSRDRRREGWGYGYTF. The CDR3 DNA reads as TGTGCCACCAGCAGAGATCGTCGTAGAGAGGGGTGGGGCTATGGCTACACCTTC. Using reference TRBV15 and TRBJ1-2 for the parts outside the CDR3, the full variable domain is DAMVIQNPRYQVTQFGKPVTLSCSQTLNHNVMYWYQQKSSQAPKLLFHYYDKDFNNEADTPDNFQSRRPNTSFCFLDIRSPGLGDTAMYLCATSRDRRREGWGYGYTFGSGTRLTVV.

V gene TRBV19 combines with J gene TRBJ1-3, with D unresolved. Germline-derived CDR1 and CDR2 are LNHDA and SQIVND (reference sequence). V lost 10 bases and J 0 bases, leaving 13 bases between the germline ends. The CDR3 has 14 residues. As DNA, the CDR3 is TGTGCCACTCGCTTGGGCGGCTCTGGAAACACCATATATTTT. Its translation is CATRLGGSGNTIYF.

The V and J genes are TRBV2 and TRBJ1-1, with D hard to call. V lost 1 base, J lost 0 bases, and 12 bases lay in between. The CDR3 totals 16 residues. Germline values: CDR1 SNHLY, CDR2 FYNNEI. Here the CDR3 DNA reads TGTGCCAGCAGTGAAGAGAGTGGGGTCCTGAACACTGAAGCTTTCTTT. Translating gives CASSEESGVLNTEAFF.

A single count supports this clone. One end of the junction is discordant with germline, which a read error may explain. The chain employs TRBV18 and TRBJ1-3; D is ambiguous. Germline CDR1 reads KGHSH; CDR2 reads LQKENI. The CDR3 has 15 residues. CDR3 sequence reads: CAGSPSLHSGNTIYF. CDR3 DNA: TGTGCCGGCTCGCCCAGCCTCCACTCTGGAAACACCATATATTTT.

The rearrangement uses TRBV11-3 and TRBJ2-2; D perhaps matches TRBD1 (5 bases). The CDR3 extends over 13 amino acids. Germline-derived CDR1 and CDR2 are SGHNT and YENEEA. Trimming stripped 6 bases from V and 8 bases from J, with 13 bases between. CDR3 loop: CASSFNQGGELFF. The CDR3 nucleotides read TGTGCCAGCAGTTTTAACCAGGGTGGGGAGCTGTTTTTT.

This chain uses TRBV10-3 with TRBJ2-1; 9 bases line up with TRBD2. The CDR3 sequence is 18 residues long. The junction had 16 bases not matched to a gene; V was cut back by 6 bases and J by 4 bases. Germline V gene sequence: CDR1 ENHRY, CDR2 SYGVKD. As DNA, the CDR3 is TGTGCCATCAGCGTAGGGGCCTTAGCGGGAGCCCCTTACAATGAGCAGTTCTTC. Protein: CAISVGALAGAPYNEQFF.

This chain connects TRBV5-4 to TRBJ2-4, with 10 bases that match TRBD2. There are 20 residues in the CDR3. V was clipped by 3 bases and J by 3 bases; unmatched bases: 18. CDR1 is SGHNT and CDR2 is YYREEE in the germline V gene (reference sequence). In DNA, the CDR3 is TGTGCCAGCAGCTCGGGAGGGCTAGCGGGAGCACCCGGAGTCAAAAACATTCAGTACTTC. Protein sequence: CASSSGGLAGAPGVKNIQYF.

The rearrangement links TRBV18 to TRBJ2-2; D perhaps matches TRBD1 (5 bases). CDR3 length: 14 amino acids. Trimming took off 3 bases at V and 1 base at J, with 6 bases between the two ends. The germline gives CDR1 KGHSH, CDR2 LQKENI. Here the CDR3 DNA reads TGTGCCAGCTCACCGGACATGAACACCGGGGAGCTGTTTTTT. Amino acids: CASSPDMNTGELFF. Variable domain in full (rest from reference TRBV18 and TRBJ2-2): NAGVMQNPRHLVRRRGQEARLRCSPMKGHSHVYWYRQLPEEGLKFMVYLQKENIIDESGMPKERFSAEFPKEGPSILRIQQVVRGDSAAYFCASSPDMNTGELFFGEGSRLTVL.

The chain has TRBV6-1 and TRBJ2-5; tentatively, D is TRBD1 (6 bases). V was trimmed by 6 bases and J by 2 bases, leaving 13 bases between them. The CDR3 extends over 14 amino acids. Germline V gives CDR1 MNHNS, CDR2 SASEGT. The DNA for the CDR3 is TGTGCCAGCAGCCCCATCGGGACACAAGAGACCCAGTACTTC. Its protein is CASSPIGTQETQYF.

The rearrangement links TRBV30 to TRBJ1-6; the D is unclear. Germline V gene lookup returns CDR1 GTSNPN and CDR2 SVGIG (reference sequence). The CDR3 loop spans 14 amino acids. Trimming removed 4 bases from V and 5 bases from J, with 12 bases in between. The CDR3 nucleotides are TGTGCCTGGATGGCACAGCGCCATAATTCACCCCTCCACTTT. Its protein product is CAWMAQRHNSPLHF. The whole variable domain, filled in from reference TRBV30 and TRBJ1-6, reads SQTIHQWPATLVQPVGSPLSLECTVEGTSNPNLYWYRQAAGRGLQLLFYSVGIGQISSEVPQNLSASRPQDRQFILSSKKLLLSDSGFYLCAWMAQRHNSPLHFGNGTRLTVT.

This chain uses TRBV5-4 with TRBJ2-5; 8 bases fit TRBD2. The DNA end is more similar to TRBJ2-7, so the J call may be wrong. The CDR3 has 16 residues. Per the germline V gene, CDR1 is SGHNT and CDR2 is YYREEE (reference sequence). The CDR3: CASSRGGGTESYEQYF. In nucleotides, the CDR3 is TGTGCCAGCAGCCGGGGGGGAGGGACCGAGTCCTACGAGCAGTACTTC.

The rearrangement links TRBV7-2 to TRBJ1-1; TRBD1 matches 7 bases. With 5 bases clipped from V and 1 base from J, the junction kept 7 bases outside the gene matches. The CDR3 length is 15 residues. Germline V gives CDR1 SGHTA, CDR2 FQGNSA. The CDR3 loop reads CASSRDRARNTEAFF. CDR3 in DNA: TGTGCCAGCAGCCGCGACAGGGCAAGGAACACTGAAGCTTTCTTT.

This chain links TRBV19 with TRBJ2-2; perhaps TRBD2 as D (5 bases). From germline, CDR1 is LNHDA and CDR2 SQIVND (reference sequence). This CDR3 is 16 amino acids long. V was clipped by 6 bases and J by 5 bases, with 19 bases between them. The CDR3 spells CASSPGVDPRTGELFF. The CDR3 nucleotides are TGTGCCAGTAGCCCCGGGGTAGACCCGAGGACCGGGGAGCTGTTTTTT.

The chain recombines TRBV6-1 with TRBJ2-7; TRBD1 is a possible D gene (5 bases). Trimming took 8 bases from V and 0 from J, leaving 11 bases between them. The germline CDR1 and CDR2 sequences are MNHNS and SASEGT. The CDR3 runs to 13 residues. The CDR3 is CASRQGSSYEQYF. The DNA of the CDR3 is TGTGCCAGCCGGCAGGGAAGCTCCTACGAGCAGTACTTC.

Written as DNA, the CDR3 is TGTGCCAGCACCCAAGGTTACAGGAATTATAAGTGGTCAGATACGCAGTATTTT. Amino acids: CASTQGYRNYKWSDTQYF. The V call is TRBV2, the J call TRBJ2-3, with D possibly being TRBD1 (5 bases). Germline CDR1 reads SNHLY; CDR2 reads FYNNEI. The CDR3 is 18 residues long. With 7 bases removed from V and 4 bases from J, the gap between germline ends came to 27 bases.

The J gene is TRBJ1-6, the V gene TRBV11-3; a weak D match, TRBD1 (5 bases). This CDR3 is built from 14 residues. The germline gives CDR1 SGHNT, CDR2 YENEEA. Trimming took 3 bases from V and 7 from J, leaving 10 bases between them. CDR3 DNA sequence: TGTGCCAGCAGCTTGGGACTTGGGAATTCACCCCTCCACTTT. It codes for CASSLGLGNSPLHF.

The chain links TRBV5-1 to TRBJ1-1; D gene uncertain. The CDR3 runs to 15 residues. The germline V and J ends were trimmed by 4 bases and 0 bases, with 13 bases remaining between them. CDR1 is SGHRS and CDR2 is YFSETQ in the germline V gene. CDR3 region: CASSPGVRLNTEAFF. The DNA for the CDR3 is TGCGCCAGCAGCCCGGGAGTGCGGTTGAACACTGAAGCTTTCTTT.

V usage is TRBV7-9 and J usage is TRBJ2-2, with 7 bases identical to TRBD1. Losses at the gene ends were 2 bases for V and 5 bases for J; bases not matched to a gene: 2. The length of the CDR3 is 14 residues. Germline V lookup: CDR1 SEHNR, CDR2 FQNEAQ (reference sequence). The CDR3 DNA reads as TGTGCCAGCAGCTTAATACAGGGGACCGGGGAGCTGTTTTTT. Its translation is CASSLIQGTGELFF.

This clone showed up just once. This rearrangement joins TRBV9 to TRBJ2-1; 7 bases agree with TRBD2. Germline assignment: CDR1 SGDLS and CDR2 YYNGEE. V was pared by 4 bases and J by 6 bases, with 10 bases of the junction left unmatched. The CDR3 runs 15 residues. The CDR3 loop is CASSPQPLAVNEQFF. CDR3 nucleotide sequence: TGTGCCAGCAGCCCACAACCCCTAGCGGTCAATGAGCAGTTCTTC.

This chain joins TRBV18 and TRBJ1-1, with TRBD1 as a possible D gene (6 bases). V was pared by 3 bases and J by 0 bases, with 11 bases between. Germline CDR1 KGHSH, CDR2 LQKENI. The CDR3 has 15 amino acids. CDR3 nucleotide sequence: TGTGCCAGCTCACCCCTGGACAGTATGAACACTGAAGCTTTCTTT. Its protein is CASSPLDSMNTEAFF.

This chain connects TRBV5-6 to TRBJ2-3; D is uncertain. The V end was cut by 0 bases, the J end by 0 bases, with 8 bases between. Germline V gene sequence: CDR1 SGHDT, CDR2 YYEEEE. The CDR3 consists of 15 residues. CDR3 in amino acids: CASSLEPRSTDTQYF. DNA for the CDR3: TGTGCCAGCAGCTTGGAGCCTAGGAGCACAGATACGCAGTATTTT.

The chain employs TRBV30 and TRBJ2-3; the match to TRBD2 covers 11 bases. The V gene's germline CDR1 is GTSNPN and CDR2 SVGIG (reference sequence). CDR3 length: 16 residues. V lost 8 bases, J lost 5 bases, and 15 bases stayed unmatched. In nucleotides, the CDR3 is TGTGCCACCCCGGGACTAGCGGACTTGGACGTAGATACGCAGTATTTT. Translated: CATPGLADLDVDTQYF.